Presented here are 8 T cell receptor beta chains from one specimen sequenced in a study of brain T cells in children with intractable seizures (dated by TCRdb to about 2021). In light of the paper, this sample's time point label describes: resected brain tissue, or blood drawn just prior to surgery. To prepare the library, the immunoSEQ multiplex PCR assay was applied. TCRdb limited this immuneACCESS table to in-frame rearrangements with V and J called. A share of clones is missing; checked studies link under half to unresolved V genes, and the rest is unexplained. For this sample there are roughly 80,000 clones; about 90% appear just once. The ten largest clonotypes hold 24% of the sample. The source was peripheral blood, collected at surgery. The receptor set was obtained from a girl aged 2 to 9 with Rasmussen encephalitis and intractable seizures.

This clone was picked up one time. The genes are TRBV4-1 and TRBJ1-6, with TRBD1 matching over 7 bases. The CDR3 sequence is 14 residues long. CDR1 MGHRA and CDR2 YSYEKL come from the germline V gene. V dropped 4 bases and J dropped 7; count of bases not matched to a gene: 4. This CDR3 reads CASSLSGGNSPLHF. For the CDR3, the DNA is TGCGCCAGCAGCCTATCAGGGGGGAATTCACCCCTCCACTTT.

J is TRBJ1-3 and V is TRBV9; the match to TRBD1 covers 7 bases. Looked up from germline, CDR1 is SGDLS and CDR2 is YYNGEE. There are 16 residues in the CDR3. The V segment lost 3 bases and the J segment 2 bases; nucleotides outside the gene matches: 8. The CDR3 reads CASSGRQGWPGNTIYF. CDR3 sequence (DNA): TGTGCCAGCAGCGGCCGACAGGGTTGGCCTGGAAACACCATATATTTT.

The chain recombines TRBV2 with TRBJ2-7, with a tentative D call TRBD2 (6 bases). V lost 6 bases and J lost 2, with 11 bases in between. This CDR3 is 13 amino acids long. Germline V gene lookup returns CDR1 SNHLY and CDR2 FYNNEI. CDR3 sequence: CASSIRTTYEQYF. As DNA, the CDR3 is TGTGCCAGCAGCATCAGGACTACCTACGAGCAGTACTTC.

The V call is TRBV23-1, the J call TRBJ2-7; TRBD1 matches at 9 bases. TRBV23-1 is placed among ORFs of uncertain function. The V and J ends lost 6 bases and 5 bases, in that order; junction bases with no gene match: 11. The CDR3 is 15 amino acids. The CDR3 DNA reads TGCGCCAGCAGCCTTCCGGGACAGGGTTACGACGAGCAGTACTTC. Its translation is CASSLPGQGYDEQYF.

This rearrangement joins TRBV30 to TRBJ2-7; 9 bases are shared with TRBD1. The CDR3 runs 13 residues. Looked up from germline, CDR1 is GTSNPN and CDR2 is SVGIG (reference sequence). V shed 5 bases and J 2 bases; nucleotides not matched to a gene: 4. The CDR3 DNA is TGTGCCTGGGGACAGGGGCATCCCTACGAGCAGTACTTC. Residues: CAWGQGHPYEQYF.

This clone appeared a single time. The gene calls are TRBV6-1 and TRBJ2-3, with a possible D match to TRBD2 (5 bases). This CDR3 has 14 residues. The germline CDR1 and CDR2 sequences are MNHNS and SASEGT. V lost 2 bases and J lost 6, with 12 bases in between. CDR3 loop: CASSERLFTDTQYF. Here the CDR3 DNA reads TGTGCCAGCAGTGAAAGACTATTCACGGATACGCAGTATTTT.

V usage is TRBV18 and J usage is TRBJ2-7, with D possibly being TRBD2 (5 bases). The V end lost 1 base, the J end lost 4 bases, and 17 bases lay between the germline ends. The CDR3 consists of 16 residues. The germline gives CDR1 KGHSH, CDR2 LQKENI. CDR3 sequence reads: CASSPLPAWRVYEQYF. Written as DNA, the CDR3 is TGTGCCAGCTCACCACTCCCAGCGTGGCGGGTTTACGAGCAGTACTTC.

This clone is a singleton in its sample. This chain links TRBV7-7 with TRBJ2-2, with 11 bases aligning to TRBD1. Germline trimming cut 0 bases from V and 7 bases from J; bases unmatched to any gene: 4. This CDR3 region has 16 residues. Germline loops: CDR1 SSHAT, CDR2 FNYEAQ (reference sequence). CDR3 amino acids: CASSLAGQGAGGELFF. In DNA, the CDR3 is TGTGCCAGCAGCTTAGCCGGACAGGGGGCGGGCGGGGAGCTGTTTTTT. Full variable domain (remainder filled in from reference TRBV7-7 and TRBJ2-2): GAGVSQSPRYKVTKRGQDVTLRCDPISSHATLYWYQQALGQGPEFLTYFNYEAQPDKSGLPSDRFSAERPEGSISTLTIQRTEQRDSAMYRCASSLAGQGAGGELFFGEGSRLTVL.